What follows are 9 T cell receptor beta chains derived from one specimen sequenced in a study of T cell changes during pregnancy in multiple sclerosis. Profiling relied on immunoSEQ multiplex PCR, and the TCRdb table lists in-frame clones only, not all of them. Among 35,000 to 50,000 clones, 88% were seen once, and the ten largest hold roughly 1%. Here the sequenced sample was CD4+ T cells from peripheral blood mononuclear cells, taken in the second trimester of pregnancy. These receptors originate from a female donor with multiple sclerosis, enrolled in a pregnancy study.

V usage is TRBV2 and J usage is TRBJ2-5; 7 bases are shared with TRBD1. V shed 10 bases, J shed 1 base, and the junction held 9 bases outside the gene matches. This CDR3 spans 14 amino acids. Germline assignment: CDR1 SNHLY and CDR2 FYNNEI. CDR3 region: CATQPGTAQETQYF. The CDR3 DNA reads as TGTGCCACCCAGCCCGGGACAGCCCAAGAGACCCAGTACTTC.

The V gene is TRBV4-2, the J gene TRBJ2-1; weak D call: TRBD1 (5 bases). V was trimmed by 0 bases and J by 5 bases, leaving 5 bases between them. The CDR3 is 13 amino acids. Per the germline V gene, CDR1 is LGHNA and CDR2 is YNFKEQ. DNA for the CDR3: TGTGCCAGCAGCCAAGAAGGGGACAATGAGCAGTTCTTC. This codes for CASSQEGDNEQFF.

This rearrangement joins TRBV7-2 to TRBJ1-4; D is unclear. Germline V gives CDR1 SGHTA, CDR2 FQGNSA. With 1 base removed from V and 2 bases from J, the gap between germline ends came to 8 bases. The CDR3 is 15 residues long. CDR3 sequence: CASSLVPVTNEKLFF. CDR3 in DNA: TGTGCCAGCAGCTTAGTTCCGGTGACTAATGAAAAACTGTTTTTT.

The V gene is TRBV7-9, the J gene TRBJ1-2; D is perhaps TRBD1 (6 bases). Trimming shortened V by 3 bases and J by 0 bases, and 8 bases separated the two germline ends. The CDR3 consists of 14 residues. Germline V gene lookup returns CDR1 SEHNR and CDR2 FQNEAQ (reference sequence). The CDR3 protein is CASSLDRANYGYTF. The CDR3 bases are TGTGCCAGCAGCTTGGACAGAGCTAACTATGGCTACACCTTC.

This chain joins TRBV28 and TRBJ1-1, with unresolved D. Germline CDR1 is MDHEN and CDR2 is SYDVKM. V lost 6 bases, J lost 7 bases, and 15 bases lay in between. CDR3 length: 13 amino acids. The CDR3 DNA sequence: TGTGCCAGCAGCCCTGTTTGGGCAAGTGAAGCTTTCTTT. As protein: CASSPVWASEAFF.

This clone was seen a single time. The chain uses TRBV27 and TRBJ2-6; D unclear. Trimming pared 5 bases from V and 0 bases from J, leaving 2 bases between. The CDR3 is 13 residues long. The V gene's germline CDR1 is MNHEY and CDR2 SMNVEV (reference sequence). Here the CDR3 DNA reads TGTGCCAGCAGTCGCTCTGGGGCCAACGTCCTGACTTTC. This gives the protein CASSRSGANVLTF.

This clone was picked up a small number of times. V is TRBV18 and J is TRBJ1-1; possible D gene TRBD1, 5 bases. In germline, CDR1 is KGHSH, CDR2 LQKENI. This CDR3 is built from 14 residues. The V end was cut by 3 bases, the J end by 3 bases, with 11 bases between. The CDR3 is CASSPGSGYTEAFF. The DNA for the CDR3 is TGTGCCAGCTCACCGGGTTCAGGGTACACTGAAGCTTTCTTT.

This sequence joins TRBV29-1 and TRBJ2-3, with 7 bases identical to TRBD2. V lost 4 bases to trimming and J lost 0 bases; unmatched junction nucleotides: 1. The CDR3 runs 13 residues. Germline loops: CDR1 SQVTM, CDR2 ANQGSEA. The CDR3 is CSVGGGSTDTQYF. CDR3 nucleotides: TGCAGCGTTGGGGGGGGGAGCACAGATACGCAGTATTTT.

This clone appeared a single time. This chain uses TRBV11-2 with TRBJ2-3; possible D gene TRBD2, 6 bases. There are 14 residues in the CDR3. Germline V gives CDR1 SGHAT, CDR2 FQNNGV. V was shortened by 8 bases and J by 4 bases, with 16 bases between the two germline ends. The CDR3 DNA follows: TGTGCCAGCGGATATGTTGGGAGGTCAGATACGCAGTATTTT. Protein product: CASGYVGRSDTQYF.